These 11 T cell receptor beta chains came from one sample sequenced in a study of early T cells in non-severe SARS-CoV-2 infection. MiXCR, applied by TCRdb to the 5' RACE reads, yields one record per CDR3 protein. The sample records tens of thousands of distinct CDR3 sequences, 5.7% being singletons. This specimen consisted of whole blood, obtained at baseline. These receptors were collected from an adult who was a healthcare worker with PCR-confirmed SARS-CoV-2 infection or an uninfected control (not recorded which).

There are a few counts of this clonotype. The rearrangement joins TRBV3-1 to TRBJ2-5; the D gene is possibly TRBD2 (6 bases). CDR3 length: 14 amino acids. Trimming shortened V by 3 bases and J by 2 bases, and 10 bases separated the two germline ends. Germline V CDR1 and CDR2: LGHDT, YNNKEL (reference sequence). For the CDR3, the DNA is TGTGCCAGCAGCCAGGCCGGGGGACAAGAGACCCAGTACTTC. Protein product: CASSQAGGQETQYF.

This clonotype was counted ten times or more. The chain recombines TRBV30 with TRBJ1-1; D ambiguous. V lost 3 bases to trimming and J lost 1 base, with 9 bases between them. CDR1 is GTSNPN and CDR2 is SVGIG in the germline V gene (reference sequence). The CDR3 is 13 residues long. CDR3 bases: TGTGCCTGGAGGGAATCGGAGAACACTGAAGCTTTCTTT. This codes for CAWRESENTEAFF.

This clonotype was seen at least ten times. The chain couples TRBV20-1 to TRBJ2-2, with D perhaps TRBD2 (6 bases). The germline V gene encodes CDR1 DFQATT and CDR2 SNEGSKA (reference sequence). The CDR3 consists of 14 residues. Between the trimmed V and J ends, which lost 6 bases and 3 bases, there was a span of 14 bases. The DNA for the CDR3 is TGCAGTGCGACGCGGGACTCCCACACCGGGGAGCTGTTTTTT. This gives the protein CSATRDSHTGELFF.

This clonotype came up many times. The genes are TRBV4-3 and TRBJ2-3; perhaps TRBD2 as D (5 bases). The CDR3 extends over 16 amino acids. Looked up from germline, CDR1 is LGHNA and CDR2 is YSLEER. V was clipped by 0 bases and J by 4 bases, with 14 bases between them. Written as DNA, the CDR3 is TGCGCCAGCAGCCAAGACGACGCCCCCGGGGCAGATACGCAGTATTTT. The encoded protein is CASSQDDAPGADTQYF.

This clonotype was found a few times. The genes are TRBV15 and TRBJ2-3, with D tentatively TRBD1 (5 bases). The CDR3 is made up of 15 amino acids. V lost 1 base and J lost 0, with 8 bases in between. CDR1 is LNHNV and CDR2 is YYDKDF in the germline V gene (reference sequence). As DNA, the CDR3 is TGTGCCACCAGCAGAGGTCCAGGGAGCACAGATACGCAGTATTTT. It yields the protein CATSRGPGSTDTQYF.

This clonotype was detected ten times or more. The genes are TRBV27 and TRBJ2-3; 9 bases fit TRBD2. The CDR3 length is 16 residues. Looked up from germline, CDR1 is MNHEY and CDR2 is SMNVEV (reference sequence). V lost 4 bases to trimming and J lost 3 bases; unmatched junction nucleotides: 8. The CDR3 here is CASSWASGAGTDTQYF. Here the CDR3 DNA reads TGTGCCAGCAGTTGGGCTAGCGGGGCGGGGACAGATACGCAGTATTTT.

This clonotype was recorded many times. The chain is built from TRBV5-4 and TRBJ1-1; D perhaps matches TRBD1 (5 bases). The germline V gene has CDR1 SGHNT and CDR2 YYREEE (reference sequence). The V gene lost 4 bases and the J gene lost 2 bases, with 18 bases spanning the gap. The CDR3 contains 16 residues. The CDR3 region has the DNA TGTGCCAGCAGCCTTCCTACCGGGACGGGAAACACTGAAGCTTTCTTT. Its protein is CASSLPTGTGNTEAFF.

This rearrangement joins TRBV3-1 to TRBJ2-6; 13 bases map to TRBD2. From germline, CDR1 is LGHDT and CDR2 YNNKEL (reference sequence). V lost 2 bases and J lost 2; bases outside the gene matches: 6. The CDR3 is 19 residues long. CDR3 in DNA: TGTGCCAGCAGCCAATCCGGACTAGCGGGGGTAGCTGGGGCCAACGTCCTGACTTTC. It specifies CASSQSGLAGVAGANVLTF.

This clonotype was detected a few times. The rearrangement joins TRBV20-1 to TRBJ1-5; D call uncertain. The CDR3 contains 12 residues. V was trimmed by 4 bases and J by 1 base, leaving 5 bases between them. The germline V gene has CDR1 DFQATT and CDR2 SNEGSKA (reference sequence). In DNA, the CDR3 is TGCAGTGCTAAACTAAGCAATCAGCCCCAGCATTTT. Amino acid sequence: CSAKLSNQPQHF.

This clonotype was seen at least ten times. The rearrangement joins TRBV20-1 to TRBJ2-3; 10 nucleotides align to TRBD2. V trimming: 6 bases; J trimming: 1 base; junction bases outside the gene matches: 7. Germline V gene lookup returns CDR1 DFQATT and CDR2 SNEGSKA (reference sequence). CDR3 length: 15 residues. DNA for the CDR3: TGCAGTGCAGAAGCGGGGGGGCCAGGCACAGATACGCAGTATTTT. Protein: CSAEAGGPGTDTQYF.

The sample holds many counts of this clonotype. This chain uses TRBV20-1 with TRBJ2-3, with 9 bases identical to TRBD1. This CDR3 comprises 15 residues. The V segment lost 6 bases and the J segment 4 bases; nucleotides outside the gene matches: 11. Germline lookup yields CDR1 DFQATT and CDR2 SNEGSKA (reference sequence). For the CDR3, the DNA is TGCAGTGCAAACACCGGGACAGGGTTTTCAGATACGCAGTATTTT. Translation: CSANTGTGFSDTQYF.